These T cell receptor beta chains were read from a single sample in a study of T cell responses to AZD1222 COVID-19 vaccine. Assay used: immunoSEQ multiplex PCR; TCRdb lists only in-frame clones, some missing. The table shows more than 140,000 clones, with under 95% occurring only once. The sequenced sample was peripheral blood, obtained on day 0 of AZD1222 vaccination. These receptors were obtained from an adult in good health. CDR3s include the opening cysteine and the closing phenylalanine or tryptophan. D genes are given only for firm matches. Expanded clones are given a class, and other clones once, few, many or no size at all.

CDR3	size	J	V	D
CASRRAANYGYTF	-	TRBJ1-2	TRBV19	-
CASSPGQINQPQHF	-	TRBJ1-5	TRBV18	TRBD1
CASSIWGREQIGNTIYF	-	TRBJ1-3	TRBV19	-
CASTQLAGLETQYF	-	TRBJ2-5	TRBV7-8	TRBD2
CASSLPGTGRHEQYF	-	TRBJ2-7	TRBV28	TRBD1
CASSPRTSGGPKYEQYF	-	TRBJ2-7	TRBV18	TRBD2
CASSERWHSPLHF	-	TRBJ1-6	TRBV2	-
CASSYSASGRSEQYF	-	TRBJ2-7	TRBV6-2/TRBV6-3	TRBD2
CAWDRIIEGYGYTF	-	TRBJ1-2	TRBV30	-
CASSLGGSGLRNTGELFF	-	TRBJ2-2	TRBV5-4	TRBD2
CASSFLSEYEQYF	-	TRBJ2-7	TRBV28	-
CASSSGQNSPLHF	-	TRBJ1-6	TRBV18	TRBD1
CASSNSGQGREQYF	-	TRBJ2-7	TRBV18	TRBD1
CASSFAGGYKNEQYF	-	TRBJ2-7	TRBV27	TRBD2
CATSDASWEEGQHF	-	TRBJ1-5	TRBV24-1	-
CASSQPLAGGRNEQFF	once	TRBJ2-1	TRBV4-3	TRBD2